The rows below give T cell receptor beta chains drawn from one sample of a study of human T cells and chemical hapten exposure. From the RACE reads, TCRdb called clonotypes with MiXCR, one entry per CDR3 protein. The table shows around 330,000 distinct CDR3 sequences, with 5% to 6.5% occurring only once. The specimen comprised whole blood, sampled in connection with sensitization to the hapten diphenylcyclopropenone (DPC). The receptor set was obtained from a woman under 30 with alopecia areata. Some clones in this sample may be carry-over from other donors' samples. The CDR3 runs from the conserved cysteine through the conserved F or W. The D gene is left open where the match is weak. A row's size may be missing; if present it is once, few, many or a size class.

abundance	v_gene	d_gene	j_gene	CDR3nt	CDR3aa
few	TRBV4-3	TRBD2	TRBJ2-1	TGCGCCAGCAGCCAAGTGGCTAGCGGGGGGTCCTACAATGAGCAGTTCTTC	CASSQVASGGSYNEQFF
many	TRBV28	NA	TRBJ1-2	TGTGCCAGCAGTTTGACCGATAACTATGGCTACACCTTC	CASSLTDNYGYTF
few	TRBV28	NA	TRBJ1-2	TGTGCCAGCAGTTGGAACTATGGCTACACCTTC	CASSWNYGYTF
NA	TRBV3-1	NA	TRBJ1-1	TGTGCCAGCATCACCGCCGGCCAAGGTGAAGCTTTCTTT	CASITAGQGEAFF
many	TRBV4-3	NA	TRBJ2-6	TGCGCCAGCAGCCATCATCACATAGTATTGGGTGGGGCCAACGTCCTGACTTTC	CASSHHHIVLGGANVLTF
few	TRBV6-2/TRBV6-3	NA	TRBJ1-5	TGTGCCAGCAAAGCCCCCACGCCGGGGTGGGGCAATCAGCCCCAGCATTTT	CASKAPTPGWGNQPQHF
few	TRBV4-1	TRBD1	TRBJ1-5	TGCGCCAGCAGCCCCCCGGGACAGGGAGGAAGCAATCAGCCCCAGCATTTT	CASSPPGQGGSNQPQHF
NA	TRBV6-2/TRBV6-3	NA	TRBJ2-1	TGTGCCAGCAGTTACGGGCGTTATGAGCAGTTCTTC	CASSYGRYEQFF
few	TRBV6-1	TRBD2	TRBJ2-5	TGTGCCAGCAGTGAAGCGATGGCGGGGGGCCAAGAGACCCAGTACTTC	CASSEAMAGGQETQYF
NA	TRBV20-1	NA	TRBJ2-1	TGCAGTGCACAATCCCCAGGGGCAGGGAACAATGAGCAGTTCTTC	CSAQSPGAGNNEQFF
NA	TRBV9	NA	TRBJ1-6	TGTGCCAGCAGCGTAGATGGGGGCCGGGAATCACCCCTCCACTTT	CASSVDGGRESPLHF
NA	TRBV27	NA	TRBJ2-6	TGTGCCAGCACCCGCCGGTACGGGACCGGGGCCAACGTCCTGACTTTC	CASTRRYGTGANVLTF
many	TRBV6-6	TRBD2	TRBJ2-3	TGTGCCTACGGGTCTAGCGGTACAGATACGCAGTATTTT	CAYGSSGTDTQYF
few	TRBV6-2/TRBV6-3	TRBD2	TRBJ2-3	TGTGCCAGCACTGACCAGCGGGGGGGCGTCACAGATACGCAGTATTTT	CASTDQRGGVTDTQYF
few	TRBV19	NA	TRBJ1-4	TGTGCCAGTAGTCCTGGTCTCTCCTCCATAATCGGAGAAAAACTGTTTTTT	CASSPGLSSIIGEKLFF
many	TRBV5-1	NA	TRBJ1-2	TGCGCCAGCAGCTTGCCCCTAGAGGGATCGTCTGGCTACACCTTC	CASSLPLEGSSGYTF
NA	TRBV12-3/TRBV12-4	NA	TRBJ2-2	TGTGCCAGCAGTTTACGAAGCGGGCTTGACACCGGGGAGCTGTTTTTT	CASSLRSGLDTGELFF
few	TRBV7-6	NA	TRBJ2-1	TGTGCCAGCAGCCCCGGGCCGATTTCATCAAAGAAGAAGTACAATGAGCAGTTCTTC	CASSPGPISSKKKYNEQFF
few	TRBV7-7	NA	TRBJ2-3	TGTGCTAGCAGCTTAGTACCGGGGGGCGTCACAGATACGCAGTATTTT	CASSLVPGGVTDTQYF
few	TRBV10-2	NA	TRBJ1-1	TGCGCCAGCAGAGAAGGTGAAGCTTTCTTT	CASREGEAFF
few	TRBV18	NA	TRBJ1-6	TGTGCCAGCTCACCCGGGACGAATAATTCACCCCTCCACTTT	CASSPGTNNSPLHF
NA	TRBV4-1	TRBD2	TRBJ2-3	TGCGCCAGCAGCCAAGAATCTGCTAGCGGGGGGTCCAATACGCAGTATTTT	CASSQESASGGSNTQYF
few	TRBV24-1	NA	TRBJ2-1	TGTGCCACCAGTGAAGCTAGTCTCCATGAGCAGTTCTTC	CATSEASLHEQFF
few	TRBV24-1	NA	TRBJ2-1	TGTGCCACCAGTGCGAATGGTGGTGAGCAGTTCTTC	CATSANGGEQFF
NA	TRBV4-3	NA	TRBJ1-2	TGCGCCAGCAGCCAAGAAACTAGTCAGGGAAACTATGGCTACACCTTC	CASSQETSQGNYGYTF
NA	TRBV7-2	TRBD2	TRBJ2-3	TGTGCCAGCAGCCTACGGCTAGCGGGCTCGTCAGATACGCAGTATTTT	CASSLRLAGSSDTQYF
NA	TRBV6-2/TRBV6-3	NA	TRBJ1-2	TGTGCCAGCAGGGCCGCCGGGCCTCAGTACTATGGCTACACCTTC	CASRAAGPQYYGYTF
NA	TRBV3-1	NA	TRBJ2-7	TGTGCCAGCAGCCTCCTCTCGGGAGAGCAGTACTTC	CASSLLSGEQYF
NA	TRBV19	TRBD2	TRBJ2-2	TGTGCCAGTAGTCGACTAGCGGGGGGCCCGAACACCGGGGAGCTGTTTTTT	CASSRLAGGPNTGELFF
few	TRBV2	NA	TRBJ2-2	TGTGCCAGCAGTGCTATGAGTAGGCTCAACACCGGGGAGCTGTTTTTT	CASSAMSRLNTGELFF
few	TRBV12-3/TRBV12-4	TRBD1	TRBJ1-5	TGTGCCAGCAGTTTAGGGGGACAGCTCAATCAGCCCCAGCATTTT	CASSLGGQLNQPQHF
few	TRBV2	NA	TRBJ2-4	TGTGCCAGCAGTGGTGGGGGCACGGACATTCAGTACTTC	CASSGGGTDIQYF
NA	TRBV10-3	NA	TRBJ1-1	TGTGCCATCAGGGGGGCGAGGGGACAAGACACTGAAGCTTTCTTT	CAIRGARGQDTEAFF
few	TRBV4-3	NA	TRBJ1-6	TGCGCCAGCAGCCAAGACTACTCGATCAGGAGCTCCTATAATTCACCCCTCCACTTT	CASSQDYSIRSSYNSPLHF
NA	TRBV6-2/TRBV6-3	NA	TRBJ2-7	TGTGCCAGCAGTTCCTCTCGGGCCGTAACCTACGAGCAGTACTTC	CASSSSRAVTYEQYF
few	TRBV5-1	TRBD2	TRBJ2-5	TGCGCCAGCAGCTGGGGTAAGGCGGGAGGCCAAGAGACCCAGTACTTC	CASSWGKAGGQETQYF
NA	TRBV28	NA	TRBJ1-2	TGTGCCAGCAGTCCTCAACAGGGAAACTATGGCTACACCTTC	CASSPQQGNYGYTF
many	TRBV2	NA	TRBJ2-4	TGTGCCAGCAGTCTACTCCCGGGACAAGTAGTAGAGAAAGCCAAAAACATTCAGTACTTC	CASSLLPGQVVEKAKNIQYF
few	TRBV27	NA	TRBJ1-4	TGTGCCAGCAGTTCCCTAGAGAGGCGAGGAAAACTGTTTTTT	CASSSLERRGKLFF
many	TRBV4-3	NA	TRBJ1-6	TGCGCCAGCAGCCAAGAGACTTTTAGGGGCAATTCACCCCTCCACTTT	CASSQETFRGNSPLHF
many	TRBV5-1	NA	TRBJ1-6	TGCGCCAGCAGCTTGGACAGGGCCAGCTCCTATAATTCACCCCTCCACTTT	CASSLDRASSYNSPLHF
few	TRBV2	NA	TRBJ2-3	TGTGCCAGCCTGGCCCCGGAGTCTAGCACAGATACGCAGTATTTT	CASLAPESSTDTQYF
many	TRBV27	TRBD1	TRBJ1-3	TGTGCCAGCAGTTCCCGACAGGGTCGAGGAAACACCATATATTTT	CASSSRQGRGNTIYF
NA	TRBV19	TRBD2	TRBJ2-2	TGTGCCAGTAGTGTAGAGCGGGGGGCCAGGGAGCTGTTTTTT	CASSVERGARELFF
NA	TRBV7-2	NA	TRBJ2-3	TGTGCCAGCAGCTTAGTATCGGGCCCTGATATGGGGGATACGCAGTATTTT	CASSLVSGPDMGDTQYF